This TCR beta chain was recovered during a study of blood T cell repertoires in COVID-19. Background on the study: Samples representing acute and convalescent COVID-19 were sourced from the United States, Italy and Spain.

The CDR3 runs to 15 residues. V lost 5 bases, J lost 3 bases, and 6 bases stayed unmatched. Germline V CDR1 and CDR2: MRHNA, SNTAGT. The assay was immunoSEQ multiplex PCR, and TCRdb's table has in-frame clones only and misses some. The sample has around 330,000 clones, around nine tenths seen once. Sequenced: peripheral blood. The V call is TRBV6-4, the J call TRBJ2-1; 8 positions agree with TRBD2. The origin of this receptor is a woman between 45 and 60 years old with active or convalescent COVID-19. Here the CDR3 DNA reads TGTGCCAGCAGTCCGCGGGGGGACAACTACAATGAGCAGTTCTTC. Protein product: CASSPRGDNYNEQFF.